The sequence of this T cell receptor beta chain was determined in a study of T cells in women clearing cervical HPV infection. Study overall: Controls' single incident HPV16 infection cleared within 12 months without precancer. With HLA typing for only a few women, HLA confounding remains possible. Case blood drawn at lesion detection; control blood after infection cleared.

Data came from immunoSEQ multiplex PCR; TCRdb stores just in-frame clones and leaves some out. The sample spans under 45,000 clones; the ten largest clones claim roughly 1.5%. Prevalent HPV16 infections were excluded; only incident single HPV16 infections included. The sequenced sample consisted of blood buffy coat. The receptor comes from a woman between 18 and 69 years old with a cervical HPV16 infection that either progressed to CIN3+ or cleared (not recorded which).

The CDR3 sequence is CASSLDRGPYNEQFF. The CDR3 bases that were read are TGTGCCAGCTCCCTTGACAGGGGCCCCTACAATGAG. V and J are TRBV18 and TRBJ2-1, with TRBD1 matching 8 bases. The read halts 3 residues ahead of the CDR3 end, with the missing end drawn from the germline J gene. V gave up 6 bases and J gave up 2 bases; unmatched junction bases: 6. Germline values: CDR1 KGHSH, CDR2 LQKENI. The CDR3 loop spans 15 amino acids. The full variable domain, completed using reference TRBV18 and TRBJ2-1, is NAGVMQNPRHLVRRRGQEARLRCSPMKGHSHVYWYRQLPEEGLKFMVYLQKENIIDESGMPKERFSAEFPKEGPSILRIQQVVRGDSAAYFCASSLDRGPYNEQFFGPGTRLTVL.